The 22 T cell receptor beta chains in this list originate from one sample, sequenced in a study of blood T cells in healthy people across ages. For the second PCR, which ran for roughly 6 to 12 cycles, a sample-barcoded 5' primer and a J-beta primer mix were used. MiXCR was run by TCRdb on the 5' RACE reads, yielding one entry per CDR3 protein. Here the sample spans about 1.4 million distinct CDR3 sequences, approximately 60% being singletons. Specimen: blood. These receptors were collected from a young man in good health.

CDR3: CASMEGGSYNEQFF. The CDR3 DNA reads TGTGCCAGCATGGAGGGGGGCTCCTACAATGAGCAGTTCTTC. This chain uses TRBV6-2 or TRBV6-3 with TRBJ2-1; D is possibly TRBD1 or TRBD2 (6 bases each). The length of the CDR3 is 14 residues. Trimming took off 7 bases at V and 0 bases at J, with 10 bases between the two ends. CDR1 and CDR2 from the germline V gene are MNHEY and SVGEGT.

The chain joins TRBV4-2 to TRBJ2-4; TRBD1 might be the D (5 bases). V was shortened by 4 bases and J by 5 bases, with 18 bases between the two germline ends. The germline V gene has CDR1 LGHNA and CDR2 YNFKEQ. The CDR3 runs to 16 residues. The CDR3 bases are TGTGCCAGCAGCCCATCGAATAGGGGTATCCAAAACATTCAGTACTTC. Protein sequence: CASSPSNRGIQNIQYF.

V gene TRBV6-2 or TRBV6-3 combines with J gene TRBJ2-2; 7 bases agree with TRBD1. The CDR3 runs 15 residues. The V gene's germline CDR1 is MNHEY and CDR2 SVGEGT. V shed 6 bases and J 5 bases; nucleotides not matched to a gene: 9. The chain's CDR3 is CASSRPTGKTGELFF. CDR3 bases: TGTGCCAGCAGCCGCCCGACAGGGAAAACCGGGGAGCTGTTTTTT.

The CDR3 coding sequence is TGTGCCAGCAGCTCAGAGGACAGGGGGAATTACGAAAAACTGTTTTTT. Encoded protein: CASSSEDRGNYEKLFF. The rearrangement links TRBV7-6 to TRBJ1-4; 10 nucleotides agree with TRBD1. The CDR3 length is 16 residues. The V gene's germline CDR1 is SGHVS and CDR2 FNYEAQ. The trim removed 4 bases at V and 8 bases at J, leaving 10 bases unmatched.

This clonotype was seen a few times. The chain links TRBV29-1 to TRBJ1-1, with D possibly being TRBD1 (5 bases). Trimming cost V 3 bases and J 8 bases, with 19 bases left between them. CDR3 length: 14 amino acids. Germline V lookup: CDR1 SQVTM, CDR2 ANQGSEA. CDR3 in DNA: TGCAGCGTTGATGCAGGGTCTGGGGAGGTGGAAGCTTTCTTT. As protein: CSVDAGSGEVEAFF.

This clonotype was detected a few times. The J gene is TRBJ1-5, the V gene TRBV27; D gene ambiguous. This CDR3 spans 13 amino acids. Germline values: CDR1 MNHEY, CDR2 SMNVEV (reference sequence). V lost 4 bases, J lost 7 bases, and 11 bases lay in between. CDR3 amino acids: CASSSGGWQPQHF. CDR3 DNA: TGTGCCAGCAGTTCCGGTGGATGGCAGCCCCAGCATTTT.

The V and J genes are TRBV10-3 and TRBJ2-3; 14 positions match TRBD2. Germline trimming cut 6 bases from V and 3 bases from J; bases unmatched to any gene: 8. The CDR3 sequence is 17 residues long. CDR1 ENHRY and CDR2 SYGVKD come from the germline V gene. The DNA of the CDR3 is TGTGCCATCAGAGACAGCGGACTAGCGGGGGGAACAGATACGCAGTATTTT. It is translated as CAIRDSGLAGGTDTQYF.

This chain connects TRBV5-6 to TRBJ2-1; D gene ambiguous. The CDR3 length is 14 residues. Germline assignment: CDR1 SGHDT and CDR2 YYEEEE. Trimming stripped 4 bases from V and 8 bases from J, with 16 bases between. The CDR3 DNA reads as TGTGCCAGCAGCCCCGCGCCGGGTGTAGATGAGCAGTTCTTC. Residues: CASSPAPGVDEQFF.

J is TRBJ1-6 and V is TRBV7-9, with D tentatively TRBD1 (6 bases). This CDR3 comprises 15 residues. In germline, CDR1 is SEHNR, CDR2 FQNEAQ (reference sequence). V lost 1 base to trimming and J lost 7 bases, with 11 bases between them. The CDR3 DNA reads as TGTGCCAGCAGCTTAGGTGTCGGGGGCAATTCACCCCTCCACTTT. Translating it yields CASSLGVGGNSPLHF.

V usage is TRBV2 and J usage is TRBJ1-6; D is ambiguous. CDR3 length equals 16 residues. CDR1 SNHLY and CDR2 FYNNEI come from the germline V gene. Deletions cut 0 bases from V and 5 bases from J, with 11 bases between. The CDR3 here is CASSEASDGNNSPLHF. CDR3 DNA sequence: TGTGCCAGCAGTGAAGCCTCGGACGGCAATAATTCACCCCTCCACTTT.

The chain has TRBV6-1 and TRBJ2-1, with D possibly matching TRBD2 (6 bases). Germline CDR1 and CDR2: MNHNS and SASEGT. The CDR3 is 13 amino acids. V lost 11 bases to trimming and J lost 0 bases, with 11 bases between them. CDR3 coding DNA: TGTGCCGGTAGCGGTAGCTCCTACAATGAGCAGTTCTTC. Translation gives CAGSGSSYNEQFF.

The chain recombines TRBV7-9 with TRBJ2-7; D is undetermined. The CDR3 has 14 residues. CDR1 is SEHNR, CDR2 FQNEAQ, per germline (reference sequence). V was clipped by 1 base and J by 2 bases, with 9 bases between them. The CDR3 is CASSLGSQTYEQYF. CDR3 DNA: TGTGCCAGCAGCTTAGGGTCACAAACCTACGAGCAGTACTTC.

The V call is TRBV20-1, the J call TRBJ2-4; tentatively, D is TRBD1 (6 bases). The J call is uncertain, as TRBJ2-7 better fits the DNA end. The CDR3 runs to 14 residues. The germline V gene encodes CDR1 DFQATT and CDR2 SNEGSKA (reference sequence). CDR3 amino acids: CSVRKVGGLYEQYF. CDR3 nucleotide sequence: TGCAGTGTCAGAAAGGTTGGGGGCCTATACGAGCAGTACTTC.

This clonotype was observed a single time. This chain uses TRBV27 with TRBJ2-7, with 9 bases identical to TRBD1. V shed 8 bases, J shed 2 bases, and the junction held 10 bases outside the gene matches. This CDR3 region has 15 residues. CDR1 is MNHEY, CDR2 SMNVEV, per germline (reference sequence). The CDR3 region has the DNA TGTGCCAGCGGACGATCAAGGGACAGGGCCTACGAGCAGTACTTC. Translating gives CASGRSRDRAYEQYF.

This clonotype came up a few times. V gene TRBV12-3 or TRBV12-4 combines with J gene TRBJ2-1; 9 bases align to TRBD2. This CDR3 is built from 15 residues. The V and J ends lost 1 base and 8 bases, in that order; junction bases with no gene match: 6. Here the CDR3 reads CASSLGGLAGYEQFF. CDR3 nucleotides: TGTGCCAGCAGTTTAGGAGGGCTAGCGGGGTATGAGCAGTTCTTC.

The chain recombines TRBV5-1 with TRBJ2-3; TRBD2 might be the D (5 bases). V lost 0 bases to trimming and J lost 4 bases, with 18 bases between them. Per germline, CDR1 SGHRS and CDR2 YFSETQ. This CDR3 is 17 amino acids long. The CDR3 protein is CASSLAHEGPFPDTQYF. The DNA of the CDR3 is TGCGCCAGCAGCTTGGCCCATGAGGGTCCCTTCCCAGATACGCAGTATTTT.

The chain combines TRBV20-1 with TRBJ2-5, with 12 nucleotides matching TRBD2. The last part of the DNA fits TRBJ2-7 better; the J call may be wrong. The germline V gene has CDR1 DFQATT and CDR2 SNEGSKA (reference sequence). The CDR3 contains 15 residues. In nucleotides, the CDR3 is TGCAGTGCTAGAGATTGGACTAGCGGGAACTACGAGCAGTACTTC. Its translation is CSARDWTSGNYEQYF.

The rearrangement joins TRBV6-1 to TRBJ2-1; D might be TRBD1 or TRBD2, each matching 5 bases. The end of the DNA is better explained by TRBJ2-7, so the J call may be wrong. The CDR3 runs to 17 residues. CDR1 and CDR2 from the germline V gene are MNHNS and SASEGT. The CDR3 is CASTGGLASSSYNEQYF. CDR3 DNA: TGTGCCAGCACTGGGGGTCTAGCTTCTAGCTCCTACAATGAGCAGTACTTC.

The J gene is TRBJ1-2, the V gene TRBV27; D gene unclear. The CDR3 runs 17 residues. CDR1 is MNHEY and CDR2 is SMNVEV in the germline V gene (reference sequence). Trimming pared 6 bases from V and 1 base from J, leaving 21 bases between. CDR3 in amino acids: CASSPTRTALYNYGYTF. The CDR3 coding sequence is TGTGCCAGCAGCCCCACACGCACAGCACTCTATAACTATGGCTACACCTTC.

This clonotype showed up just once. V and J are TRBV6-2 or TRBV6-3 and TRBJ2-1; either TRBD1 or TRBD2 may fit D (5 bases each). This CDR3 has 15 amino acids. Trimming cost V 6 bases and J 6 bases, with 18 bases left between them. Per the germline V gene, CDR1 is MNHEY and CDR2 is SVGEGT. CDR3 amino acids: CASSEGPTNSNEQFF. The CDR3 coding sequence is TGTGCCAGCAGCGAGGGACCAACCAATAGCAATGAGCAGTTCTTC.

The V gene is TRBV3-1, the J gene TRBJ2-7, with TRBD2 as a possible D gene (7 bases). The CDR3 is 15 residues long. Germline values: CDR1 LGHDT, CDR2 YNNKEL (reference sequence). Trimming removed 2 bases from V and 1 base from J, with 12 bases in between. The CDR3 bases are TGTGCCAGCAGCCAAAGGGGGGGCGGATCCTACGAGCAGTACTTC. It specifies CASSQRGGGSYEQYF.

The chain joins TRBV6-1 to TRBJ2-1; D may be TRBD1 (6 bases). Germline values: CDR1 MNHNS, CDR2 SASEGT. This CDR3 spans 13 amino acids. The V gene lost 8 bases and the J gene lost 2 bases, with 10 bases spanning the gap. The CDR3 spells CASETGTYNEQFF. The CDR3 DNA reads as TGTGCCAGCGAGACAGGAACCTACAATGAGCAGTTCTTC.